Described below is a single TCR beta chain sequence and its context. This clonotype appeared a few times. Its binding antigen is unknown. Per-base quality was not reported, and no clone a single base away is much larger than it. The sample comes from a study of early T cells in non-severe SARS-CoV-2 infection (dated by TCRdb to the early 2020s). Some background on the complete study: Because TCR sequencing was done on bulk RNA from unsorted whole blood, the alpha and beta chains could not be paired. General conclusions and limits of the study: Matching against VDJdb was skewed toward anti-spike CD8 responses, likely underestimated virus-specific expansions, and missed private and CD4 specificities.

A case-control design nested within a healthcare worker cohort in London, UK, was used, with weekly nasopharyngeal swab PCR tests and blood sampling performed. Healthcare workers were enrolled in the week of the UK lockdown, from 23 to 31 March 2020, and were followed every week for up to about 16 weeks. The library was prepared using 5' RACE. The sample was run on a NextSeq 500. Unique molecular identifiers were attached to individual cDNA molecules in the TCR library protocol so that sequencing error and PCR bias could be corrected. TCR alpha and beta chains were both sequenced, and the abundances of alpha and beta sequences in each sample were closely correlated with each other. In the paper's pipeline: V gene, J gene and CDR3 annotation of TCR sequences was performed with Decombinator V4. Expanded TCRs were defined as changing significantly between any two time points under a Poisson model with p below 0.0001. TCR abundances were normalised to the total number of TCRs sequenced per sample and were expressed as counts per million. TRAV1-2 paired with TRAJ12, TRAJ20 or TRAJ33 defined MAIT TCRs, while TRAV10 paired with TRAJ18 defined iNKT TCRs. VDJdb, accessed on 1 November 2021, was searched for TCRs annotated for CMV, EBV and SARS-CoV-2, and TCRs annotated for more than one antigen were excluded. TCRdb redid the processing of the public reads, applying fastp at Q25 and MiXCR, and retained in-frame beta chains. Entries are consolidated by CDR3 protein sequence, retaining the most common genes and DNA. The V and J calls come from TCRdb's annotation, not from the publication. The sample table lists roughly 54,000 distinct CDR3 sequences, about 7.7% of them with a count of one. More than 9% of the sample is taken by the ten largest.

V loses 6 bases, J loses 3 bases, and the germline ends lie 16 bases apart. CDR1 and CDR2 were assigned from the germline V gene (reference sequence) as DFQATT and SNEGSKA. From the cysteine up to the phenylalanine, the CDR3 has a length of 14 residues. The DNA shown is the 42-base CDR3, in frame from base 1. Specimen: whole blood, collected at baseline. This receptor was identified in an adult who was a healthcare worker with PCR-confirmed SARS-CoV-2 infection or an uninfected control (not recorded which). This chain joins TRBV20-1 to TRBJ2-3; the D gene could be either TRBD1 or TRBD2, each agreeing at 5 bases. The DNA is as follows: TGCAGTGCACCATCGGTCAGGGAGACAGATACGCAGTATTTT. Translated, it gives CSAPSVRETDTQYF.